These 7 T cell receptor beta chains were all obtained from the same sample, sequenced in a study of a mutant IDH1 vaccine in newly diagnosed glioma. No cognate antigen is known for these TCRs. The time point was: week 35, safety follow-up. A single vaccine dose contained 300 ug of mutant IDH1 20-mer peptide, and topical imiquimod was used with it. Sequenced by immunoSEQ multiplex PCR; TCRdb stores in-frame clones only, minus some. The sample lists 73,000 or so clones; 84% were seen once. The sample here was PBMCs, taken from a glioma patient whose treatment included an IDH1 peptide vaccine. The source of these receptors is a man between 18 and 29 years old with glioma.

The V gene is TRBV27, the J gene TRBJ1-5; D is possibly TRBD1 (5 bases). The CDR3 sequence is 15 residues long. V lost 6 bases, J lost 6 bases, and 18 bases lay in between. Germline CDR1 and CDR2: MNHEY and SMNVEV (reference sequence). The CDR3 nucleotides read TGTGCCAGCAGCTTCAGCAGGGTTTCTGGTCAGCCCCAGCATTTT. Protein sequence: CASSFSRVSGQPQHF.

The CDR3 nucleotides are TGTGCCAGCAGTACTATCGCCGGGACACTCTACACAGATACGCAGTATTTT. Its protein product is CASSTIAGTLYTDTQYF. The rearrangement joins TRBV27 to TRBJ2-3; D might be TRBD1 (6 bases). Trimming removed 5 bases from V and 2 bases from J, with 20 bases in between. The CDR3 is 17 amino acids. CDR1 and CDR2 from the germline V gene are MNHEY and SMNVEV (reference sequence).

The chain has TRBV5-8 and TRBJ2-1, with 10 bases that match TRBD1. The germline gives CDR1 SGHTS, CDR2 YDEGEE. This CDR3 spans 14 amino acids. Unmatched junction bases numbered 8, after V lost 7 bases and J lost 7 bases. CDR3 bases: TGTGCCAGCGGTCCGGGACAGGGGAAGAATGAGCAGTTCTTC. It is translated as CASGPGQGKNEQFF.

The V and J genes are TRBV28 and TRBJ1-2; D is possibly TRBD1 (6 bases). The length of the CDR3 is 15 residues. Deletions cut 6 bases from V and 2 bases from J, with 16 bases between. From germline, CDR1 is MDHEN and CDR2 SYDVKM. This CDR3 reads CASRTFPTGNYGYTF. CDR3 coding DNA: TGTGCCAGCAGGACTTTTCCTACAGGGAACTATGGCTACACCTTC.

V usage is TRBV5-1 and J usage is TRBJ1-1; 9 nucleotides agree with TRBD1. V shed 0 bases, J shed 1 base, and the junction held 1 base outside the gene matches. The CDR3 covers 15 residues. Germline V gene lookup returns CDR1 SGHRS and CDR2 YFSETQ. The CDR3 region is CASSLVDRGNTEAFF. For the CDR3, the DNA is TGCGCCAGCAGCTTGGTGGACAGGGGGAACACTGAAGCTTTCTTT.

This chain joins TRBV9 and TRBJ2-1; 9 nucleotides match TRBD2. The V and J ends lost 0 bases and 10 bases, in that order; junction bases with no gene match: 8. The CDR3 totals 15 residues. CDR1 and CDR2 (germline): SGDLS, YYNGEE. The CDR3 is CASSVVLAGATEQFF. DNA of the CDR3: TGTGCCAGCAGCGTAGTCTTAGCGGGAGCGACCGAGCAGTTCTTC.

A few counts support this clone. The chain links TRBV6-6 to TRBJ1-4, with D perhaps matching TRBD1 (5 bases). Trimming removed 0 bases from V and 6 bases from J, with 11 bases in between. CDR1 is MNHNY and CDR2 is SVGAGI in the germline V gene (reference sequence). The CDR3 spans 15 residues. The CDR3: CASSYSRGRDEKLFF. The DNA of the CDR3 is TGTGCCAGCAGTTACTCGAGGGGAAGAGATGAAAAACTGTTTTTT.